This T cell receptor (beta chain) came from a study of T cell responses to AZD1222 COVID-19 vaccine. Study outcomes and limitations: Across the whole spike, CD4 TCRs peaked at regions 160-218 and 743-854.

As to this clone: Its antigen is unidentified.

Second doses were pooled across both intervals (about 4 or about 12 weeks). Germline assignment: CDR1 KGHSH and CDR2 LQKENI. This CDR3 is 18 amino acids long. V shed 3 bases and J shed 3 bases, with 21 bases lying between them. The repertoire was sequenced with immunoSEQ multiplex PCR; TCRdb's copy has only in-frame clones and lacks some. The sample lists about 110,000 clones, around nine tenths occurring once. This chain joins TRBV18 and TRBJ1-3; TRBD1 might be the D (5 bases). This sequence was found in an adult who received the AZD1222 COVID-19 vaccine. This specimen consisted of peripheral blood, obtained 28 days after the second AZD1222 dose. This CDR3 is CASSPISYGAGGGNTIYF. DNA of the CDR3: TGTGCCAGCTCACCGATATCTTACGGAGCCGGGGGTGGAAACACCATATATTTT.